The 27 T cell receptor beta chains below were found in one sample sequenced in a study. TCRdb re-derived calls from the 5' RACE reads in MiXCR, one entry per CDR3 protein. This table has around 52,000 distinct CDR3 sequences, more than 25% appearing once. Sequencing used tumor-infiltrating memory CD4+ T cells sorted from the breast tumor. Subset here: memory CD4+ T cells, CD4+CD45RO+CD25-. These receptors all stem from a female donor with breast cancer.

The chain couples TRBV4-1 to TRBJ1-2; unclear D gene. Germline V gene data show CDR1 as MGHRA and CDR2 as YSYEKL. Trimming stripped 0 bases from V and 7 bases from J, with 18 bases between. CDR3 length: 16 residues. CDR3: CASSQDGYRLGGGYTF. CDR3 sequence (DNA): TGCGCCAGCAGCCAAGATGGTTACAGACTGGGTGGTGGCTACACCTTC.

This clonotype was seen a handful of times. The chain carries TRBV4-2 and TRBJ2-6; D remains ambiguous. With 4 bases removed from V and 2 bases from J, the gap between germline ends came to 6 bases. The CDR3 is made up of 14 amino acids. Germline V gene data show CDR1 as LGHNA and CDR2 as YNFKEQ. Here the CDR3 DNA reads TGTGCCAGCAGCCCTCATACTGGGGCCAACGTCCTGACTTTC. It yields the protein CASSPHTGANVLTF.

For this clonotype: A junction boundary mismatches the germline segment, possibly from a read error. CDR3 nucleotide sequence: TGTGCTAGCAGCTTAGCTAGGGACACCGGGGAGCTGTTTTTT. It codes for CASSLARDTGELFF. The chain couples TRBV7-7 to TRBJ2-2; D unclear. The CDR3 has 14 residues. The germline CDR1 and CDR2 sequences are SSHAT and FNYEAQ (reference sequence). The full variable domain, in which reference TRBV7-7 and TRBJ2-2 provide the parts outside the CDR3, is GAGVSQSPRYKVTKRGQDVTLRCDPISSHATLYWYQQALGQGPEFLTYFNYEAQPDKSGLPSDRFSAERPEGSISTLTIQRTEQRDSAMYRCASSLARDTGELFFGEGSRLTVL.

This clonotype came up many times. The chain combines TRBV5-1 with TRBJ2-7; TRBD2 might be the D (6 bases). Germline CDR1 and CDR2: SGHRS and YFSETQ. The CDR3 loop spans 16 amino acids. V dropped 0 bases and J dropped 1 base, with 14 bases sitting between them. The CDR3, as DNA: TGCGCCAGCAGCTTGGGCGGCGGGGCAGGTTCCTACGAGCAGTACTTC. This codes for CASSLGGGAGSYEQYF.

This clonotype was counted a few times. The V gene is TRBV5-1, the J gene TRBJ2-7, with D possibly being TRBD1 (5 bases). V was shortened by 1 base and J by 6 bases, with 11 bases between the two germline ends. This CDR3 comprises 13 residues. Germline CDR1 SGHRS, CDR2 YFSETQ. This chain's CDR3 is CASSLFTRGEQYF. The CDR3, as DNA: TGCGCCAGCAGCTTGTTTACAAGGGGCGAGCAGTACTTC.

The V and J genes are TRBV5-1 and TRBJ1-1, with unresolved D. Deletions cut 1 base from V and 1 base from J, with 5 bases between. Germline V gives CDR1 SGHRS, CDR2 YFSETQ. This CDR3 is built from 13 residues. The DNA of the CDR3 is TGCGCCAGCAGCTTGAAAAGGAACACTGAAGCTTTCTTT. It is translated as CASSLKRNTEAFF.

This clonotype was observed a few times. This chain joins TRBV4-2 and TRBJ2-1; a possible D gene is TRBD1 (6 bases). Per the germline V gene, CDR1 is LGHNA and CDR2 is YNFKEQ. CDR3 size: 16 residues. V was cut by 0 bases and J by 4 bases, with 13 bases left in between. CDR3 amino acids: CASSQDVMGAYNEQFF. The CDR3 nucleotides read TGTGCCAGCAGCCAAGACGTAATGGGGGCGTACAATGAGCAGTTCTTC.

The chain links TRBV20-1 to TRBJ2-2; D possibly uses TRBD1 or TRBD2 (5 bases each). Trimming removed 5 bases from V and 11 bases from J, with 15 bases in between. Germline V gene data show CDR1 as DFQATT and CDR2 as SNEGSKA (reference sequence). This CDR3 is 12 amino acids long. CDR3 region: CSAGDLRAELFF. The CDR3 bases are TGCAGTGCTGGGGACCTCCGAGCCGAGCTGTTTTTT.

The chain couples TRBV5-1 to TRBJ2-5; 12 positions match TRBD2. After removal of 3 bases from V and 2 bases from J, the junction contained 5 bases not matched to a gene. The CDR3 is 16 residues long. The germline V gene encodes CDR1 SGHRS and CDR2 YFSETQ. CDR3 nucleotide sequence: TGCGCCAGCAGCTCCGGACTAGCGGGAACTCAAGAGACCCAGTACTTC. Protein sequence: CASSSGLAGTQETQYF. Together with reference TRBV5-1 and TRBJ2-5, the CDR3 gives the full variable domain: KAGVTQTPRYLIKTRGQQVTLSCSPISGHRSVSWYQQTPGQGLQFLFEYFSETQRNKGNFPGRFSGRQFSNSRSEMNVSTLELGDSALYLCASSSGLAGTQETQYFGPGTRLLVL.

The chain uses TRBV2 and TRBJ1-6; 11 bases are a match to TRBD1. J was trimmed by 7 bases and V by 4 bases; bases with no gene match: 9. The CDR3 covers 17 residues. CDR1 is SNHLY, CDR2 FYNNEI, per germline. In nucleotides, the CDR3 is TGTGCCAGCAGTGCCCTAGGACAGGGGGCGGCGAATTCACCCCTCCACTTT. Translated, it gives CASSALGQGAANSPLHF. Supplemented by reference TRBV2 and TRBJ1-6, the full variable domain reads EPEVTQTPSHQVTQMGQEVILRCVPISNHLYFYWYRQILGQKVEFLVSFYNNEISEKSEIFDDQFSVERPDGSNFTLKIRSTKLEDSAMYFCASSALGQGAANSPLHFGNGTRLTVT.

In this sample, this clonotype turned up a few times. The J gene is TRBJ2-1, the V gene TRBV20-1; a weak D match, TRBD1 (7 bases). Germline loops: CDR1 DFQATT, CDR2 SNEGSKA (reference sequence). V was trimmed by 5 bases and J by 4 bases, leaving 15 bases between them. This CDR3 spans 14 amino acids. The CDR3: CSAPAGGLYNEQFF. Here the CDR3 DNA reads TGCAGTGCTCCGGCAGGGGGACTTTACAATGAGCAGTTCTTC.

The rearrangement joins TRBV28 to TRBJ1-5, with 8 nucleotides matching TRBD1. With 4 bases clipped from V and 2 bases from J, the junction kept 16 bases outside the gene matches. The CDR3 sequence is 19 residues long. Looked up from germline, CDR1 is MDHEN and CDR2 is SYDVKM. The chain's CDR3 is CASSYFSVQGAVGNQPQHF. CDR3 in DNA: TGTGCCAGCAGTTACTTTTCGGTCCAGGGGGCTGTTGGCAATCAGCCCCAGCATTTT.

This chain links TRBV7-9 with TRBJ1-1, with D maybe TRBD1 (6 bases). This CDR3 contains 14 residues. Trimming stripped 2 bases from V and 5 bases from J, with 12 bases between. Germline CDR1 SEHNR, CDR2 FQNEAQ (reference sequence). The CDR3 DNA reads TGTGCCAGCAGCTTAAATCAGGGGCAAACTGAAGCTTTCTTT. This translates into CASSLNQGQTEAFF.

This clonotype has only a few counts. This chain connects TRBV5-1 to TRBJ2-1; D perhaps matches TRBD2 (6 bases). Germline lookup yields CDR1 SGHRS and CDR2 YFSETQ. The V gene lost 4 bases and the J gene lost 6 bases, with 11 bases spanning the gap. This CDR3 has 13 residues. CDR3 sequence: CASSIRRGNEQFF. The CDR3 DNA reads as TGCGCCAGCAGCATTCGGCGGGGCAATGAGCAGTTCTTC.

In its sample, this clonotype was seen many times. The J gene is TRBJ2-1, the V gene TRBV5-1; 11 bases are shared with TRBD1. This CDR3 spans 15 amino acids. V lost 4 bases and J lost 3; bases outside the gene matches: 3. Germline CDR1 SGHRS, CDR2 YFSETQ. CDR3: CASSRTGGNYNEQFF. CDR3 DNA: TGCGCCAGCAGCCGGACAGGGGGCAACTACAATGAGCAGTTCTTC.

This chain links TRBV5-1 with TRBJ1-2; weak D call: TRBD1 (6 bases). The CDR3 consists of 15 residues. V was trimmed by 0 bases and J by 4 bases, leaving 13 bases between them. CDR1 and CDR2 from the germline V gene are SGHRS and YFSETQ. CDR3 nucleotide sequence: TGCGCCAGCAGCTTGGGGCTCCGGGACATCTATGGCTACACCTTC. This translates into CASSLGLRDIYGYTF. Full variable domain (outside the CDR3, taken from reference TRBV5-1 and TRBJ1-2): KAGVTQTPRYLIKTRGQQVTLSCSPISGHRSVSWYQQTPGQGLQFLFEYFSETQRNKGNFPGRFSGRQFSNSRSEMNVSTLELGDSALYLCASSLGLRDIYGYTFGSGTRLTVV.

In this sample, this clonotype turned up a few times. This rearrangement joins TRBV9 to TRBJ2-1; D ambiguous. This CDR3 has 15 residues. Germline V gene sequence: CDR1 SGDLS, CDR2 YYNGEE. Trimming took off 1 base at V and 1 base at J, with 9 bases between the two ends. The CDR3 spells CASSVSLLSYNEQFF. The CDR3 region has the DNA TGTGCCAGCAGCGTAAGCCTCCTATCCTACAATGAGCAGTTCTTC.

The chain couples TRBV27 to TRBJ2-3, with TRBD2 matching over 7 bases. In germline, CDR1 is MNHEY, CDR2 SMNVEV (reference sequence). This CDR3 has 14 residues. V trimming: 6 bases; J trimming: 1 base; junction bases outside the gene matches: 4. CDR3 bases: TGTGCCAGCAGGGGGAGGGTCGGCACAGATACGCAGTATTTT. Residues: CASRGRVGTDTQYF.

This clonotype came up a few times. The chain combines TRBV20-1 with TRBJ2-1, with D uncertain. The CDR3 is 15 residues long. V lost 6 bases and J 0 bases, leaving 15 bases between the germline ends. The germline V gene encodes CDR1 DFQATT and CDR2 SNEGSKA (reference sequence). The CDR3 coding sequence is TGCAGTGCAAACAACCCCAGAAGCTCCTACAATGAGCAGTTCTTC. Translating gives CSANNPRSSYNEQFF.

Comment on this clonotype: This likely comes from a read error, as the CDR3 has no conserved phenylalanine or tryptophan at its end. This chain connects TRBV12-3 or TRBV12-4 to TRBJ1-6; D unclear. This CDR3 is 15 amino acids long. V lost 8 bases to trimming and J lost 9 bases, with 20 bases between them. DNA for the CDR3: TGTGCCAGCGCTATCGATCCCAATAATATTTCACCCCTCCACTCT. Translation: CASAIDPNNISPLHS.

The chain links TRBV11-3 to TRBJ2-5; TRBD1 or TRBD2 may be the D gene (5 bases each). The CDR3 contains 15 residues. Trimming removed 5 bases at V and 3 bases at J, with 16 bases between. CDR1 is SGHNT and CDR2 is YENEEA in the germline V gene. In nucleotides, the CDR3 is TGTGCCAGCAGCCGAGTCGGGGTCAGGGAAGAGACCCAGTACTTC. It translates to CASSRVGVREETQYF. The whole variable domain, filled in from reference TRBV11-3 and TRBJ2-5, reads EAGVVQSPRYKIIEKKQPVAFWCNPISGHNTLYWYLQNLGQGPELLIRYENEEAVDDSQLPKDRFSAERLKGVDSTLKIQPAELGDSAVYLCASSRVGVREETQYFGPGTRLLVL.

Of note for this clonotype: Just one base apart from a much larger clone, this may be a read error. No conserved phenylalanine or tryptophan ends this CDR3, so it is likely a read error. In DNA, the CDR3 is TGCGCCAGCAGCTTGCAACTCGACAGGGGTAAGCAGTACCTC. Translated: CASSLQLDRGKQYL. The rearrangement links TRBV5-1 to TRBJ2-7; 8 bases agree with TRBD1. With V trimmed by 1 base and J by 8 bases, 8 bases remained unmatched. Germline values: CDR1 SGHRS, CDR2 YFSETQ. This CDR3 spans 14 amino acids.

J is TRBJ2-3 and V is TRBV20-1, with D hard to call. Trimming stripped 2 bases from V and 0 bases from J, with 6 bases between. The CDR3 length is 13 residues. Germline lookup yields CDR1 DFQATT and CDR2 SNEGSKA (reference sequence). CDR3 amino acids: CSARLGSTDTQYF. CDR3 nucleotides: TGCAGTGCTAGATTAGGGAGCACAGATACGCAGTATTTT.

This clonotype was seen a single time. V is TRBV6-6 and J is TRBJ1-4; 7 nucleotides match TRBD1. The CDR3 consists of 15 residues. CDR1 and CDR2 (germline): MNHNY, SVGAGI (reference sequence). V was pared by 6 bases and J by 6 bases, with 10 bases of the junction left unmatched. The CDR3 sequence is CASSSYRGRDEKLFF. The CDR3 DNA reads TGTGCCAGCAGCTCCTACAGGGGAAGGGATGAAAAACTGTTTTTT.

This clonotype was observed a handful of times. The rearrangement uses TRBV29-1 and TRBJ1-2; no clear D gene. The CDR3 is made up of 11 amino acids. The V end was cut by 6 bases, the J end by 8 bases, with 13 bases between. Germline V gene lookup returns CDR1 SQVTM and CDR2 ANQGSEA. CDR3 region: CSVIFLQGYTF. Written as DNA, the CDR3 is TGCAGCGTGATCTTCTTGCAGGGCTACACCTTC.

This chain links TRBV20-1 with TRBJ2-1, with a weak D call TRBD2 (5 bases). V lost 7 bases to trimming and J lost 0 bases, with 7 bases between them. CDR3 size: 12 residues. Germline CDR1 is DFQATT and CDR2 is SNEGSKA (reference sequence). The CDR3 nucleotides are TGCAGTGGGGAGTGCTCCTACAATGAGCAGTTCTTC. Protein sequence: CSGECSYNEQFF.

This sequence joins TRBV7-9 and TRBJ1-3; D uncertain. From germline, CDR1 is SEHNR and CDR2 FQNEAQ (reference sequence). The V end was cut by 0 bases, the J end by 0 bases, with 6 bases between. The CDR3 loop spans 15 amino acids. The CDR3: CASSLAPPSGNTIYF. CDR3 nucleotide sequence: TGTGCCAGCAGCTTAGCCCCCCCCTCTGGAAACACCATATATTTT.